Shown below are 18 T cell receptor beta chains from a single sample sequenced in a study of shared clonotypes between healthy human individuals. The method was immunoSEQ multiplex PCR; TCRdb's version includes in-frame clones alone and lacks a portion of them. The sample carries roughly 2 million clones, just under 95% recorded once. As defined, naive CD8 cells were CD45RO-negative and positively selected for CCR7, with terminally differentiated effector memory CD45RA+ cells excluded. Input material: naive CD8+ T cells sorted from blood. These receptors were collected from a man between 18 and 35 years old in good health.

CDR3 region: CSVIRQSSYEQYF. The CDR3 DNA reads TGCAGCGTTATCAGGCAGAGCTCCTACGAGCAGTACTTC. The chain combines TRBV29-1 with TRBJ2-7, with D unresolved. Germline CDR1 is SQVTM and CDR2 is ANQGSEA. The length of the CDR3 is 13 residues. V was clipped by 5 bases and J by 0 bases, with 11 bases between them.

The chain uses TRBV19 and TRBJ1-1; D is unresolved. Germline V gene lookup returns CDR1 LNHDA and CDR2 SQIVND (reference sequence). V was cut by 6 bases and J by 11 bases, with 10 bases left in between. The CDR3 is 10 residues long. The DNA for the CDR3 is TGTGCCAGTAGGGCGTTAGAGGCTTTCTTT. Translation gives CASRALEAFF.

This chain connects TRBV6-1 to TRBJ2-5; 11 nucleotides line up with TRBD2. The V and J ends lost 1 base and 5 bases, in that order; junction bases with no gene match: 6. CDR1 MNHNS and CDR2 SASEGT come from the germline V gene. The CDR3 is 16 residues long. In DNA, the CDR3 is TGTGCCAGCAGTGAAGGATGGCCTAGCGGGAGGGAGACCCAGTACTTC. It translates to CASSEGWPSGRETQYF.

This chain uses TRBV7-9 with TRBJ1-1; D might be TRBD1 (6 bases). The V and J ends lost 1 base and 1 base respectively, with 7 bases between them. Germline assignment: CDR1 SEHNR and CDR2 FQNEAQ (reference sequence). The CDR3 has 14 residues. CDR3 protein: CASSLEGGNTEAFF. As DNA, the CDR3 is TGTGCCAGCAGCTTAGAAGGGGGGAACACTGAAGCTTTCTTT.

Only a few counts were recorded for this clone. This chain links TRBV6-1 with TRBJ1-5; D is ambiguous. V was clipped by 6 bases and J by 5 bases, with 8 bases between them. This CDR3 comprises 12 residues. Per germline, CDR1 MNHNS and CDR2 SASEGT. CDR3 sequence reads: CASRGGYQPQHF. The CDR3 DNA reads TGTGCCAGCAGGGGAGGGTATCAGCCCCAGCATTTT.

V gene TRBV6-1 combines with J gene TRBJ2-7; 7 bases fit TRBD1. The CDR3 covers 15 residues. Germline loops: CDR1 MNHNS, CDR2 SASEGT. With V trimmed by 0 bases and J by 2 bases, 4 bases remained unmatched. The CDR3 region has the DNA TGTGCCAGCAGTGAAGCGCAAGGGGGCCCCTACGAGCAGTACTTC. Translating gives CASSEAQGGPYEQYF.

The CDR3, as DNA: TGTGCCAGCAGTTTCATACTGGAAGTACAAGAGACCCAGTACTTC. Protein product: CASSFILEVQETQYF. The V call is TRBV28, the J call TRBJ2-5; D unclear. Between the trimmed V and J ends, which lost 3 bases and 2 bases, there was a span of 13 bases. Germline loops: CDR1 MDHEN, CDR2 SYDVKM. This CDR3 is built from 15 residues.

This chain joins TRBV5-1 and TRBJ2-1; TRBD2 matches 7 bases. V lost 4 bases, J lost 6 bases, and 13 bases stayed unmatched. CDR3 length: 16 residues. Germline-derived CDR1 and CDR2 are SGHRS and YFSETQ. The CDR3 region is CASSPTFSGLANEQFF. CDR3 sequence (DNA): TGCGCCAGCAGCCCAACCTTTAGCGGGTTGGCCAATGAGCAGTTCTTC. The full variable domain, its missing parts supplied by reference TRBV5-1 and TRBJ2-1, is KAGVTQTPRYLIKTRGQQVTLSCSPISGHRSVSWYQQTPGQGLQFLFEYFSETQRNKGNFPGRFSGRQFSNSRSEMNVSTLELGDSALYLCASSPTFSGLANEQFFGPGTRLTVL.

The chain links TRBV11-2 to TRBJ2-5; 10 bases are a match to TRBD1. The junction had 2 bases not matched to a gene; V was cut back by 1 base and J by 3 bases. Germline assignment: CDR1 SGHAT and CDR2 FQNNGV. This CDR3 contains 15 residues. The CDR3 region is CASSLGGTGEETQYF. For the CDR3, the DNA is TGTGCCAGCAGCTTAGGGGGGACAGGGGAAGAGACCCAGTACTTC.

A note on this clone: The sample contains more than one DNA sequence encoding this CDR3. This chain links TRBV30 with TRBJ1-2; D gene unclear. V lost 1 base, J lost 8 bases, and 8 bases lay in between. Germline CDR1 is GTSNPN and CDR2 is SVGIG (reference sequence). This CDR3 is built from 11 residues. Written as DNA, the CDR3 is TGTGCCTGGAGTGGGGGTTTAGGCTACACCTTC. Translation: CAWSGGLGYTF.

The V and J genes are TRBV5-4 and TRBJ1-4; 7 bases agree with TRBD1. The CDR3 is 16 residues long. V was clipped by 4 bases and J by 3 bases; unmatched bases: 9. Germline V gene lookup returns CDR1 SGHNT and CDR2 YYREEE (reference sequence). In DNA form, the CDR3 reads TGTGCCAGCAGCAGAACCGGGACAGCGGCTAATGAAAAACTGTTTTTT. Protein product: CASSRTGTAANEKLFF.

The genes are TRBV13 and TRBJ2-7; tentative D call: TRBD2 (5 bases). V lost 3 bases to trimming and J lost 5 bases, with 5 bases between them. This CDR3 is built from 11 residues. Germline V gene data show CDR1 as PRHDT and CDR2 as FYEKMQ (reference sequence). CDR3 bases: TGTGCCAGCAGCTTCGGGAACGAGCAGTACTTC. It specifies CASSFGNEQYF.

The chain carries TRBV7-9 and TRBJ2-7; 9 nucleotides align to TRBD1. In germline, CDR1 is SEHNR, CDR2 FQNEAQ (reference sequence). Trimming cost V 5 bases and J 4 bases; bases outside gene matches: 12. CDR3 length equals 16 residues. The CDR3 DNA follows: TGTGCCAGCAGCGCAGCTACCGGGACAGGGCTATACGAGCAGTACTTC. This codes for CASSAATGTGLYEQYF.

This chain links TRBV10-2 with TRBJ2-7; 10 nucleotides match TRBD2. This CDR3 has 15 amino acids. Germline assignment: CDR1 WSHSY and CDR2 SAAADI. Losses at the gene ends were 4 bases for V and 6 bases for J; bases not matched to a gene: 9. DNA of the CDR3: TGCGCCAGCAGTGGGCTAGCGGGAGATATAGGCGAGCAGTACTTC. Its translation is CASSGLAGDIGEQYF.

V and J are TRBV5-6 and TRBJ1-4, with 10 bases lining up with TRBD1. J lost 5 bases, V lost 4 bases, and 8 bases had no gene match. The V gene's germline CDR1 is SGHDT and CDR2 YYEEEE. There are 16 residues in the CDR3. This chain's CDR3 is CASSPGQGFGNEKLFF. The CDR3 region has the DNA TGTGCCAGCAGCCCGGGACAGGGGTTTGGGAATGAAAAACTGTTTTTT.

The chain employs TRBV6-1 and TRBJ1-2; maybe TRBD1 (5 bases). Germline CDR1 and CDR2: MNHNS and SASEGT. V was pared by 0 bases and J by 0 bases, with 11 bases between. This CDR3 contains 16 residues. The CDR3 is CASSEAGTRTNYGYTF. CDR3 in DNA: TGTGCCAGCAGTGAAGCCGGGACCAGGACTAACTATGGCTACACCTTC.

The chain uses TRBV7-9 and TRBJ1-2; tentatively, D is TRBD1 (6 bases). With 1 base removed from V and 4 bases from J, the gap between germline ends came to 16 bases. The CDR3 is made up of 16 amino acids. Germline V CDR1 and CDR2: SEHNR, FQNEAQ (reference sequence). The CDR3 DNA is TGTGCCAGCAGCTTAGGAGGGGCGGAGGGGGTCTATGGCTACACCTTC. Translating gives CASSLGGAEGVYGYTF. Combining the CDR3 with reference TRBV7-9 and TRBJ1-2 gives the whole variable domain DTGVSQNPRHKITKRGQNVTFRCDPISEHNRLYWYRQTLGQGPEFLTYFQNEAQLEKSRLLSDRFSAERPKGSFSTLEIQRTEQGDSAMYLCASSLGGAEGVYGYTFGSGTRLTVV.

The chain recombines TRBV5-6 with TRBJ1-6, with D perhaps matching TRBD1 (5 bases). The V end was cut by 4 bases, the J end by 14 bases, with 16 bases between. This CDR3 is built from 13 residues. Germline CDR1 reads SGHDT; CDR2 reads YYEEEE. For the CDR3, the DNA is TGTGCCAGCAGCCCGACCCTGGGGGGAGCCCTCCACTTT. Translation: CASSPTLGGALHF.